The rows below give T cell receptor beta chains drawn from one sample of a study of response to subunit inactivated influenza vaccine. TCRdb re-called the RT-PCR reads with MiXCR, one entry per CDR3 protein. The table lists about 570,000 distinct CDR3 sequences, about an eighth of them singletons. The sample in question was PBMCs from blood, obtained on the day of vaccination. These receptors all come from a man between 50 and 59 years old who received an inactivated influenza vaccine. The CDR3 runs from the conserved cysteine through the conserved F or W. A D gene is named only where the DNA matches it firmly. Not every row has a clone size; where given, it reads once, few, many or a size class.

>TRBJ2-1|NA|TRBD2|TRBV20-1
TGCAGTGCTAGAGATTGGACTAGCGGAGGCGAGCAGTTCTTC
CSARDWTSGGEQFF
>TRBJ2-5|few|TRBD2|TRBV6-5
TGTGCCAGCAGTTTATCGCCGGGGGGGCTCCAAGAGACCCAGTACTTC
CASSLSPGGLQETQYF
>TRBJ1-4|many|TRBD1|TRBV12-3/TRBV12-4
TGTGCCAGCAGTTTCGGACAGGGGGATGAAAAACTGTTTTTT
CASSFGQGDEKLFF
>TRBJ2-7|NA|NA|TRBV6-1
TGTGCCAGCAGTGAGGTGGAAAGAGGGTTCGAATACGAGCAGTACTTC
CASSEVERGFEYEQYF
>TRBJ2-4|many|NA|TRBV20-1
TGCAGTGCTAGGGGGAGAACGGGCACCCGACAGTACTTC
CSARGRTGTRQYF
>TRBJ2-7|NA|NA|TRBV6-5
TGTGCCAGCAGTTACTCGACCCTTGGAGGGGGATACGAGCAGTACTTC
CASSYSTLGGGYEQYF
>TRBJ2-1|few|TRBD2|TRBV27
TGTGCCAGCAGTTTGGAGCGGGGTTTCGGTGTTGGTGAGCAGTTCTTC
CASSLERGFGVGEQFF
>TRBJ2-5|NA|NA|TRBV11-2
TGTGCCAGCAGCTCCGGACGGAGGTTGGAGACCCAGTACTTC
CASSSGRRLETQYF
>TRBJ2-3|many|TRBD1|TRBV5-1
TGCGCCAGCAGCCAGGACAGGGCCTCCACAGATACGCAGTATTTT
CASSQDRASTDTQYF
>TRBJ1-3|NA|NA|TRBV7-9
TGTGCCAGCAGTTCGACACAAGTGGTAAACACCATATATTTT
CASSSTQVVNTIYF
>TRBJ1-3|NA|NA|TRBV7-9
TGTGCCAGCAGCCCGGACAGAACCACCATATATTTT
CASSPDRTTIYF
>TRBJ2-6|few|NA|TRBV6-5
TGTGCCAGCAGTTACTCTGGGGTTCCCGGGGCCAACGTCCTGACTTTC
CASSYSGVPGANVLTF
>TRBJ2-6|NA|NA|TRBV7-8
TGTGCCAGCAGCTTAGAAATATCCAGAGAGGGTGGGGCCAACGTCCTGACTTTC
CASSLEISREGGANVLTF
>TRBJ2-1|NA|NA|TRBV18
TGTGCCAGCTCACCACATCGGGGGTACAATGAGCAGTTCTTC
CASSPHRGYNEQFF
>TRBJ1-2|NA|TRBD1|TRBV12-3/TRBV12-4
TGTGCCAGCAGTACACTTCCGACGGACAGGGACTATGGCTACACCTTC
CASSTLPTDRDYGYTF
>TRBJ2-2|NA|TRBD1|TRBV9
TGTGCCAGCAGCGTAGGGTGGGGACAGGGGTCCACCGGGGAGCTGTTTTTT
CASSVGWGQGSTGELFF
>TRBJ2-1|NA|TRBD1|TRBV7-9
TGTGCCAGCAGCCATACAGGGGGTTACGGGTACAATGAGCAGTTCTTC
CASSHTGGYGYNEQFF
>TRBJ2-7|few|NA|TRBV12-3/TRBV12-4
TGTGCCAGCAGTGCCTACAAGTCCTACGAGCAGTACTTC
CASSAYKSYEQYF
>TRBJ2-3|few|TRBD1|TRBV3-1
TGTGCCAGCAGCCCGACCGGGACAGGGGTTTCCGATACGCAGTATTTT
CASSPTGTGVSDTQYF
>TRBJ1-4|many|TRBD1|TRBV6-5
TGTGCCAGCAGTTACGGCGGACAGGGGGCCTATGAAAAACTGTTTTTT
CASSYGGQGAYEKLFF
>TRBJ2-5|NA|NA|TRBV7-2
TGTGCCAGCAGCTTAAGTAGGCTAAAAGAGACCCAGTACTTC
CASSLSRLKETQYF
>TRBJ1-1|few|NA|TRBV5-5
TGTGCCAGCAGCTTGGTGCTGGGCAACACTGAAGCTTTCTTT
CASSLVLGNTEAFF
>TRBJ2-7|NA|NA|TRBV29-1
TGCAGCGTTCAGAGGGTAGGGGATGGGGTGTACGAGCAGTACTTC
CSVQRVGDGVYEQYF
>TRBJ2-7|many|NA|TRBV3-1
TGTGCAAGCAGCGCCCGGGACGGCTTTTACGAGCAGTACTTC
CASSARDGFYEQYF
>TRBJ2-3|medium-sized|TRBD1|TRBV29-1
TGCAGCGTTGAAACAGGGGGCGCAACAGATACGCAGTATTTT
CSVETGGATDTQYF
>TRBJ2-2|NA|NA|TRBV20-1
TGCAGTGCTCCAGCCCACATGGGTGGGGAGCTGTTTTTT
CSAPAHMGGELFF
>TRBJ2-7|NA|NA|TRBV7-9
TGTGCCAGCAGCTTAGGTGTGGGGATGGGCGAGCAGTACTTC
CASSLGVGMGEQYF
>TRBJ1-2|many|TRBD1|TRBV29-1
TGCAGCGTCCCCGGGACAGGGGGCTATGGCTACACCTTC
CSVPGTGGYGYTF
>TRBJ2-3|NA|NA|TRBV4-2
TGTGCCAGCATTGATGTCGCGCAGTATTTT
CASIDVAQYF
>TRBJ2-7|NA|NA|TRBV6-5
TGTGCCAGCAGTTACTCGCATCGAGCCGTCACCTACGAGCAGTACTTC
CASSYSHRAVTYEQYF
>TRBJ2-5|NA|NA|TRBV3-1
TGTGCCAGCAGCCAAGACGGCAGGGGGGTTGAGACCCAGTACTTC
CASSQDGRGVETQYF
>TRBJ2-1|few|NA|TRBV7-9
TGTGCCAGCAGCGACGGGTCTCTCTTCAATGAGCAGTTCTTC
CASSDGSLFNEQFF
>TRBJ2-2|many|TRBD2|TRBV12-3/TRBV12-4
TGTGCCAGCAGTCGGGGGGACACCGGGGAGCTGTTTTTT
CASSRGDTGELFF
>TRBJ1-4|few|NA|TRBV4-3
TGCGCCAGCAGCCAAGAAGGGGGAGCAAATGAAAAACTGTTTTTT
CASSQEGGANEKLFF
>TRBJ2-1|NA|NA|TRBV4-2
TGTGCCAGCAGCCAATCAGGGCCCGACAATGAGCAGTTCTTC
CASSQSGPDNEQFF
>TRBJ2-7|few|TRBD2|TRBV27
TGTGCCAGCAGTGGAAGCGGGAGGGCCGAAGAGCAGTACTTC
CASSGSGRAEEQYF
>TRBJ1-1|NA|NA|TRBV6-2/TRBV6-3
TGTGCCATCACCCAAGGCGGGGGGACTGAAGCTTTCTTT
CAITQGGGTEAFF
>TRBJ2-5|NA|NA|TRBV6-1
TGTGCCAGCAGTGACCCCAGGGGAATCGTAGAGACCCAGTACTTC
CASSDPRGIVETQYF
>TRBJ2-2|NA|TRBD1|TRBV12-3/TRBV12-4
TGTGCCAGCAGACCCGGGACAGGTGAAGGGGAGCTGTTTTTT
CASRPGTGEGELFF
>TRBJ2-5|NA|NA|TRBV7-9
TGTGCCAGCAGCTTAGGCTACCTGGGGCAAGAGACCCAGTACTTC
CASSLGYLGQETQYF
>TRBJ2-7|NA|NA|TRBV2
TGTGCCAGCGGGGGGACAATCGACGAGAAGTACTTC
CASGGTIDEKYF
>TRBJ2-1|few|NA|TRBV4-3
TGCGCCAGCAGCCCCCGGGCAGGGACCTCCTACAATGAGCAGTTCTTC
CASSPRAGTSYNEQFF
>TRBJ2-1|NA|TRBD1|TRBV4-2
TGTGCCAGCAGCCAAGGGGACAGGGTAAATGAGCAGTTCTTC
CASSQGDRVNEQFF
>TRBJ2-3|NA|NA|TRBV20-1
TGCAGCAGAGGGGGGGGCGGACTCACAGATACGCAGTATTTT
CSRGGGGLTDTQYF
>TRBJ2-5|many|TRBD2|TRBV27
TGTGCCAGCAGTTCTCCGGGACTAGCGGGGGGGGGCCAGGAGACCCAGTACTTC
CASSSPGLAGGGQETQYF
>TRBJ2-2|NA|NA|TRBV12-3/TRBV12-4
TGTGCCAGCAGCACCGACTATGGGGGCACCGGGGAGCTGTTTTTT
CASSTDYGGTGELFF
>TRBJ2-3|NA|NA|TRBV30
TGTGCCTGGAGTGACCCGGGACGAGAAACTAGCACAGATACGCAGTATTTT
CAWSDPGRETSTDTQYF
>TRBJ1-3|many|NA|TRBV5-1
TGCGCCAGCAGCTTGGAACTCAGCGGGACAAGTAACACCATATATTTT
CASSLELSGTSNTIYF
>TRBJ1-6|NA|NA|TRBV20-1
TGCAGTGCTAGAGAAAAAAGTTCTTTTGGTTCACCCCTCCACTTT
CSAREKSSFGSPLHF
>TRBJ1-1|once|TRBD1|TRBV10-3
TGTGCCATCAGACCGGGACAGGGGGTTACTGAAGCTTTCTTT
CAIRPGQGVTEAFF
>TRBJ2-7|NA|TRBD2|TRBV6-1
TGTGCCAGCAGTGCGGGAGGGGCAGGCTCCTACGAGCAGTACTTC
CASSAGGAGSYEQYF
>TRBJ2-3|few|NA|TRBV5-1
TGCGCCAGCAGCTTGGGCCCTGACAGTCTGCAAGATACGCAGTATTTT
CASSLGPDSLQDTQYF